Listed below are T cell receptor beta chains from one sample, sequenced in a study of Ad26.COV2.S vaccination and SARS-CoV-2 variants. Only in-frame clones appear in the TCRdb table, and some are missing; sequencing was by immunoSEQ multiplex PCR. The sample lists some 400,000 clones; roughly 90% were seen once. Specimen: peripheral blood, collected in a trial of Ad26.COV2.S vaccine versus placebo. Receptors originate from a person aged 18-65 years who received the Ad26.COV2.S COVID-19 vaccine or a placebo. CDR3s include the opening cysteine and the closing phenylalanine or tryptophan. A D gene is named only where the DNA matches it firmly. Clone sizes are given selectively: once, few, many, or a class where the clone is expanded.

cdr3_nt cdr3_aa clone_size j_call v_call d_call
TGTGCCAGCTCACCAGTAGGAGGGCATGATTCACCCCTCCACTTT CASSPVGGHDSPLHF NA TRBJ1-6 TRBV18 NA
TGTGCCAGTAGGAAGGGGGAGCCCTACGAGCAGTACTTC CASRKGEPYEQYF once TRBJ2-7 TRBV19 NA
TGTGCCTGGACGGCGACAGGCCAAGAGACCCAGTACTTC CAWTATGQETQYF NA TRBJ2-5 TRBV30 NA
TGTGCCAGTAGTATTCCTAACACCGGGGAGCTGTTTTTT CASSIPNTGELFF NA TRBJ2-2 TRBV19 NA
TGTGCCGTAGGGGGCAGGGGTAACTATGGCTACACCTTC CAVGGRGNYGYTF NA TRBJ1-2 TRBV6-5 TRBD1
TGTGCCTGGACGGGTTATAACGGAGTACAGTACTTC CAWTGYNGVQYF NA TRBJ2-7 TRBV30 NA
TGTGCCTGGGAACCTGACAGGGAAATGGGCGAGCAGTACTTC CAWEPDREMGEQYF NA TRBJ2-7 TRBV30 TRBD1
TGTGCCAGCAACGGGACTCCCACGGGCACTGAAGCTTTCTTT CASNGTPTGTEAFF NA TRBJ1-1 TRBV6-5 NA
TGTGCCAGCAGCTTTGGGGGGTCAGGGCAGTTCTTC CASSFGGSGQFF NA TRBJ2-1 TRBV9 NA
TGTGCCAGCAGTTCCCCGGGAGATACGCAGTATTTT CASSSPGDTQYF NA TRBJ2-3 TRBV27 NA
TGTGCCAGCAGCCAAACCGGGAGTGGAAAGACCCAGTACTTC CASSQTGSGKTQYF NA TRBJ2-5 TRBV4-2 NA